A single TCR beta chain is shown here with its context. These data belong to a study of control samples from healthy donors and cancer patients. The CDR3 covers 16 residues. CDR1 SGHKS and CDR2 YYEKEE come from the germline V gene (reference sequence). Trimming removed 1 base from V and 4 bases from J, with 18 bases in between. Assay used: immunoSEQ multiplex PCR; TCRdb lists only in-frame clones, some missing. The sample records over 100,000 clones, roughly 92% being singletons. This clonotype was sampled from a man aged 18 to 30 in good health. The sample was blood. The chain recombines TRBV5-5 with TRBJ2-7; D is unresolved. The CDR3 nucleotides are TGTGCCAGCAGCTTGAGTGATCGGTCCCTATTTTACGAGCAGTACTTC. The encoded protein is CASSLSDRSLFYEQYF.